This TCR beta chain originates from a study of blood T cell repertoires in COVID-19. Study-level background: The origin of the acute and convalescent COVID-19 samples was the United States, Italy and Spain. The analysed material was cDNA or gDNA that came from T cells, B-cell-depleted T cells, or PBMCs.

Germline loops: CDR1 SGHTA, CDR2 FQGNSA. The CDR3 is made up of 14 amino acids. The ends were cut back, 1 base at V and 0 bases at J, with 6 bases in the middle. In the original analysis: Reference gene primer amplification gave nucleated cell count estimates. Measured with immunoSEQ multiplex PCR; TCRdb has only the in-frame clones, and not every one. The DNA gave D and trimming, while V, J and clone size come from that table. This sample has more than 250,000 clones, with approximately 83% found just once. Sequencing was done on a sample of peripheral blood. The rearrangement uses TRBV7-2 and TRBJ1-1, with no clear D. The source of this sequence is a woman in her 30s who had recovered from COVID-19. The CDR3 region is CASSLGRMNTEAFF. The CDR3 DNA reads as TGTGCCAGCAGCTTAGGGCGGATGAACACTGAAGCTTTCTTT.